Listed below are T cell receptor beta chains from one sample, sequenced in a study of cytomegalovirus exposure and HLA in healthy donors. Only in-frame clones appear in the TCRdb table, and some are missing; sequencing was by immunoSEQ multiplex PCR. The data contain about 140,000 clones, 60% to 85% of them singletons. Sequencing was performed on PBMCs. The receptors originated from a male donor in good health and CMV-seronegative. The CDR3 runs from the conserved cysteine through the conserved F or W. The D gene is left open where the match is weak. Clone sizes are given selectively: once, few, many, or a class where the clone is expanded.

>TRBJ1-4|16|TRBD1|TRBV14|-
TGTGCCAGCAGCCACATTACCGGGACAGGGTATGAAAAACTGTTTTTT
CASSHITGTGYEKLFF
>TRBJ1-1|13|-|TRBV2|-
TGTGCCAGCCTATGGGAGGATAACACTGAAGCTTTCTTT
CASLWEDNTEAFF
>TRBJ1-6|14|-|TRBV25-1|-
TGTGCCAGCAGTGAGGGGGGTTCAAATTCACCCCTCCACTTT
CASSEGGSNSPLHF
>TRBJ1-6|15|TRBD1|TRBV13|-
TGTGCCAGCAGCTTAGAGGGGACAGTTGATTCACCCCTCCACTTT
CASSLEGTVDSPLHF
>TRBJ1-1|12|-|TRBV29-1|-
TGCAGTCTCGGACGGGGGGACACTGAAGCTTTCTTT
CSLGRGDTEAFF
>TRBJ2-2|16|TRBD2|TRBV7-8|-
TGTGCCAGCAGCCTAACGACTAGCGGAAACACCGGGGAGCTGTTTTTT
CASSLTTSGNTGELFF
>TRBJ2-2|14|-|TRBV30|-
TGTGCCTGGAGCCCGTCAGTGAGGTCCGGGGAGCTGTTTTTT
CAWSPSVRSGELFF
>TRBJ2-7|15|TRBD1|TRBV9|-
TGTGCCAGCAGCGTTGGGACAGGGACGGCCTACGAGCAGTACTTC
CASSVGTGTAYEQYF
>TRBJ1-1|13|-|TRBV12-5|-
TGTGCTAGTGGCCAAATCATGAACACTGAAGCTTTCTTT
CASGQIMNTEAFF
>TRBJ2-6|15|-|TRBV30|-
TGTGCCTGGAGTGTCGACAGCCGTGGGGCCAACGTCCTGACTTTC
CAWSVDSRGANVLTF
>TRBJ1-6|18|-|TRBV30|-
TGTGCCTGGAGTGTCTTAAGAACAGGGCGGCAAGGGAATTCACCCCTCCACTTT
CAWSVLRTGRQGNSPLHF
>TRBJ1-2|10|-|TRBV30|-
TGTGCCTGGGGGCAGCATGGCTACACCTTC
CAWGQHGYTF
>TRBJ2-1|14|-|TRBV6-5|-
TGTGCCAGCAGTTACCTACGGGGTAGAAATGAGCAGTTCTTC
CASSYLRGRNEQFF
>TRBJ2-1|16|-|TRBV12-2|-
TGTGCAAGTCGGCATTTCCTAGCGAAATCCTACAATGAGCAGTTCTTC
CASRHFLAKSYNEQFF
>TRBJ2-2|15|-|TRBV5-1|once
TGCGCCAGCAGCGCCGACAGGCAGAACACCGGGGAGCTGTTTTTT
CASSADRQNTGELFF
>TRBJ1-5|14|-|TRBV6-5|-
TGTGCCAGCAGTTACCTGGCAGGGAACCAGCCCCAGCATTTT
CASSYLAGNQPQHF
>TRBJ2-7|16|-|TRBV30|-
TGTGCCTGGAGTGTAGGAGATAGCGACTGGGCCTCCGAGCAGTACTTC
CAWSVGDSDWASEQYF
>TRBJ2-1|13|TRBD2|TRBV7-2|-
TGTGCCAGCCGACAGGGACTAGCGGATGAGCAGTTCTTC
CASRQGLADEQFF
>TRBJ1-2|16|-|TRBV2|-
TGTGCCAGCAGTGAGATTGGGTCAGGGGATAACTATGGCTACACCTTC
CASSEIGSGDNYGYTF